This TCR beta chain was captured in a study of blood T cell repertoires in COVID-19. Turning to the study itself: Sites across the United States, Italy and Spain contributed samples from acute and convalescent COVID-19. Nucleic acid was either cDNA or gDNA, and it came from T cells, B-cell-depleted T cells, or PBMCs.

Original analysis: Amplification of reference gene primers provided the estimated nucleated cell counts. Data came from immunoSEQ multiplex PCR; TCRdb stores just in-frame clones and leaves some out. Clonal size and the V and J genes are those of that table, whereas D and trimming came from the DNA. The table lists approximately 70,000 clones, under 95% of them singletons, with approximately 8% in the top ten. This TCR derives from a human donor in a cohort sampled during active COVID-19. Material for sequencing was peripheral blood.

CDR3 nucleotides: TGCGCCAGCAGCACGGGACTTCTTACAGATACGCAGTATTTT. It yields the protein CASSTGLLTDTQYF. The rearrangement links TRBV5-1 to TRBJ2-3; D is perhaps TRBD2 (6 bases). V lost 4 bases, J lost 3 bases, and 12 bases lay in between. CDR3 length: 14 amino acids. The germline CDR1 and CDR2 sequences are SGHRS and YFSETQ.